A selection of T cell receptor beta chains follows, all from one sample in a study of spatial heterogeneity in lung cancer. TCRdb reprocessed the 5' RACE reads via MiXCR and lists one record per CDR3 protein. The table records 50,000 to 55,000 distinct CDR3 sequences, roughly 7% of them present only once. Sequences were derived from PBMCs, sampled at surgery. Receptors were obtained from a female donor with early-stage non-small cell lung cancer. The CDR3 runs from the conserved cysteine through the conserved F or W. The D gene is left open where the match is weak. Where a row states a size, it is once, few, many or the class of an expanded clone; other rows omit it.

-	TRBV2	-	TRBJ1-6	CASSGLGGGNSPLHF	TGTGCCAGCAGTGGTTTGGGGGGAGGTAATTCACCCCTCCACTTT
-	TRBV29-1	many	TRBJ1-2	CSVEGRVDGYTF	TGCAGCGTTGAAGGCCGTGTGGATGGCTACACCTTC
-	TRBV2	many	TRBJ2-5	CATKQRAQETQYF	TGTGCCACCAAACAGCGCGCTCAAGAGACCCAGTACTTC
-	TRBV11-2	many	TRBJ2-7	CASSPDRHWKQYF	TGTGCCAGCAGCCCAGACCGCCACTGGAAGCAGTACTTC
-	TRBV20-1	-	TRBJ2-7	CSANRQSYEQYF	TGCAGTGCTAACCGCCAATCCTACGAGCAGTACTTC
-	TRBV4-1	few	TRBJ2-5	CASSQVGGWGPETQYF	TGCGCCAGCAGCCAAGTGGGGGGCTGGGGCCCAGAGACCCAGTACTTC
-	TRBV20-1	few	TRBJ2-3	CSALAWADTDTQYF	TGCAGTGCTCTCGCGTGGGCGGACACAGATACGCAGTATTTT
-	TRBV28	many	TRBJ2-2	CASRTDRSNTGELFF	TGTGCCAGCAGAACAGACAGGTCGAACACCGGGGAGCTGTTTTTT
-	TRBV6-2/TRBV6-3	many	TRBJ2-1	CASSQSATGLNEQFF	TGTGCCAGCAGCCAATCCGCTACAGGGTTAAATGAGCAGTTCTTC
-	TRBV20-1	few	TRBJ2-7	CSAKAGYEQYF	TGCAGTGCTAAGGCGGGCTACGAGCAGTACTTC
TRBD1	TRBV12-3/TRBV12-4	many	TRBJ2-5	CASRPGQPQETQYF	TGTGCCAGCAGACCGGGACAGCCCCAAGAGACCCAGTACTTC
-	TRBV13	few	TRBJ2-2	CASSLGLNTGELFF	TGTGCCAGCAGCTTAGGGCTGAACACCGGGGAGCTGTTTTTT
-	TRBV15	few	TRBJ2-2	CATSRDSTTDTGELFF	TGTGCCACCAGCAGAGATTCCACGACAGACACCGGGGAGCTGTTTTTT
TRBD1	TRBV7-2	-	TRBJ2-7	CASSKDRGEQYF	TGTGCCAGCAGCAAGGACAGGGGCGAGCAGTACTTC
-	TRBV7-3	-	TRBJ1-3	CASSPEAGRNTIYF	TGTGCCAGCAGCCCCGAGGCCGGTAGAAACACCATATATTTT
-	TRBV4-3	-	TRBJ1-1	CASSQDKGVLGTEAFF	TGCGCCAGCAGCCAAGACAAGGGAGTGTTAGGGACTGAAGCTTTCTTT
-	TRBV6-2/TRBV6-3	many	TRBJ2-1	CASRRLNEQFF	TGTGCCAGCCGACGGCTCAATGAGCAGTTCTTC
TRBD1	TRBV5-1	many	TRBJ2-3	CASSSGTGGITETQYF	TGCGCCAGCAGCTCAGGGACAGGGGGCATAACAGAGACGCAGTATTTT
-	TRBV6-2/TRBV6-3	few	TRBJ1-1	CASTQPQRGTEAFF	TGTGCCAGCACCCAGCCCCAACGCGGGACTGAAGCTTTCTTT
-	TRBV5-1	many	TRBJ2-1	CASSDWTSGPEQFF	TGCGCCAGCAGCGACTGGACGAGTGGGCCCGAGCAGTTCTTC
-	TRBV5-7	-	TRBJ1-1	CASSRDRANTEAFF	TGTGCCAGCAGCCGGGACCGGGCGAACACTGAAGCTTTCTTT
TRBD2	TRBV29-1	many	TRBJ2-3	CSVALAGGSTDTQYF	TGCAGCGTTGCACTAGCGGGGGGATCCACAGATACGCAGTATTTT
-	TRBV4-3	many	TRBJ2-7	CASSQEIQYEIGGPTRYYEQYF	TGCGCCAGCAGCCAAGAAATCCAGTACGAGATAGGAGGGCCCACTCGTTACTACGAGCAGTACTTC
TRBD1	TRBV3-1	-	TRBJ1-2	CASSGDRGYYGYTF	TGTGCCAGCAGCGGCGACAGGGGGTATTATGGCTACACCTTC
-	TRBV19	-	TRBJ1-5	CASSPAGGGQPQHF	TGTGCCAGTAGCCCCGCGGGGGGTGGTCAGCCCCAGCATTTT
TRBD2	TRBV20-1	-	TRBJ2-3	CSAPPGSSGGADTQYF	TGCAGTGCCCCTCCAGGCTCTAGCGGGGGGGCAGATACGCAGTATTTT
TRBD2	TRBV4-1	many	TRBJ2-1	CASSQRAGMYNEQFF	TGCGCCAGCAGCCAAAGAGCGGGGATGTACAATGAGCAGTTCTTC
TRBD2	TRBV3-1	many	TRBJ2-5	CASSPRVAGGLQETQYF	TGTGCCAGCAGCCCCAGGGTAGCGGGGGGCCTCCAAGAGACCCAGTACTTC
-	TRBV7-3	many	TRBJ2-1	CASSSRGGSSYNEQFF	TGTGCCAGCAGCTCTAGAGGGGGGAGCTCCTACAATGAGCAGTTCTTC
-	TRBV3-1	few	TRBJ2-7	CASSLLATYEQYF	TGTGCCAGCAGCCTCTTAGCCACTTACGAGCAGTACTTC
TRBD2	TRBV29-1	many	TRBJ2-2	CSVELAGAGELFF	TGCAGCGTTGAATTAGCGGGGGCCGGGGAGCTGTTTTTT
TRBD1	TRBV12-3/TRBV12-4	many	TRBJ1-5	CASRQGRDNQPQHF	TGTGCCAGCAGACAGGGGAGGGACAATCAGCCCCAGCATTTT
-	TRBV20-1	few	TRBJ2-6	CSASLMGIGANVLTF	TGCAGTGCTAGTTTAATGGGGATTGGGGCCAACGTCCTGACTTTC
TRBD1	TRBV12-3/TRBV12-4	-	TRBJ1-3	CASSRQGSAGNTIYF	TGTGCCAGCAGCCGACAGGGGTCGGCCGGAAACACCATATATTTT
TRBD1	TRBV7-2	many	TRBJ2-7	CASSPTGQEFYEQYF	TGTGCCAGCAGCCCAACCGGACAGGAATTTTACGAGCAGTACTTC
TRBD1	TRBV4-1	many	TRBJ1-1	CASSRTGGDTEAFF	TGCGCCAGCAGCCGCACAGGGGGCGACACTGAAGCTTTCTTT
-	TRBV11-3	many	TRBJ2-1	CASSPPESYNEQFF	TGTGCCAGCAGCCCCCCCGAGTCATACAATGAGCAGTTCTTC
-	TRBV6-2/TRBV6-3	many	TRBJ2-7	CASSLPRDTLYEQYF	TGTGCCAGCAGTTTACCTCGGGACACCTTATACGAGCAGTACTTC
TRBD1	TRBV29-1	many	TRBJ2-3	CSGAGGLSTDTQYF	TGCAGCGGGGCAGGGGGCCTTAGCACAGATACGCAGTATTTT
-	TRBV28	many	TRBJ1-5	CASSFSPTGWLDQPQHF	TGTGCCAGCAGTTTTTCTCCGACGGGGTGGTTAGATCAGCCCCAGCATTTT
-	TRBV3-1	many	TRBJ1-1	CASRGLTTEAFF	TGTGCCAGTCGCGGACTGACCACTGAAGCTTTCTTT
-	TRBV7-8	many	TRBJ2-3	CASSSGWGGGDTQYF	TGTGCCAGCAGTTCAGGGTGGGGAGGCGGGGATACGCAGTATTTT
-	TRBV25-1	many	TRBJ1-5	CASRGGRDQPQHF	TGTGCCAGCAGGGGTGGCAGGGATCAGCCCCAGCATTTT
-	TRBV5-1	many	TRBJ2-3	CASSLRDGDTQYF	TGCGCCAGCAGCTTGCGCGATGGAGATACGCAGTATTTT
-	TRBV3-1	many	TRBJ1-4	CASSQGGTNEKLFF	TGTGCCAGCAGCCAAGGAGGCACTAATGAAAAACTGTTTTTT
-	TRBV11-3	many	TRBJ2-7	CASSFSRQEQYF	TGTGCCAGCAGCTTCTCAAGGCAAGAGCAGTACTTC
-	TRBV4-2	-	TRBJ2-3	CASSQEGWRVGTDTQYF	TGTGCCAGCAGCCAAGAGGGGTGGAGGGTGGGCACAGATACGCAGTATTTT
-	TRBV7-9	many	TRBJ2-1	CASSLSVSSYNEQFF	TGTGCCAGCAGCTTATCAGTAAGCTCCTACAATGAGCAGTTCTTC
-	TRBV25-1	many	TRBJ1-2	CASSPGMGGYTF	TGTGCCAGCAGTCCCGGGATGGGTGGCTACACCTTC
TRBD1	TRBV28	many	TRBJ1-1	CATLDRAIEAFF	TGTGCCACCTTAGACAGGGCCATCGAAGCTTTCTTT
-	TRBV11-2	many	TRBJ1-1	CASSLYRNTEAFF	TGTGCCAGCAGCTTATATCGGAACACTGAAGCTTTCTTT
TRBD2	TRBV29-1	few	TRBJ2-3	CSTNGASGGDTQYF	TGCAGCACCAATGGGGCTAGCGGGGGAGATACGCAGTATTTT
-	TRBV13	many	TRBJ2-3	CASSPVTDTQYF	TGTGCCAGCAGCCCGGTCACAGATACGCAGTATTTT
-	TRBV9	many	TRBJ2-4	CASSVAPQGVENIQYF	TGTGCCAGCAGCGTAGCCCCCCAGGGAGTGGAGAACATTCAGTACTTC
-	TRBV5-1	many	TRBJ1-1	CASSLVTGTEAFF	TGCGCCAGCAGCTTGGTGACAGGAACTGAAGCTTTCTTT